This T cell receptor (beta chain) appears in the sequencing data of a study of T cell changes during pregnancy in multiple sclerosis. The J segment lost 4 bases and the V segment lost 0 bases, leaving 2 bases of the junction unmatched. CDR1 and CDR2 from the germline V gene are MRHNA and SNTAGT. The CDR3 is 14 amino acids. Data came from immunoSEQ multiplex PCR; TCRdb stores just in-frame clones and leaves some out. The sample shows tens of thousands of clones, 90% to 95% of them seen only once. This TCR derives from a female donor in good health, enrolled as a control in a pregnancy study. Sequencing used peripheral blood, obtained in the second trimester of pregnancy. The chain combines TRBV6-4 with TRBJ1-2, with TRBD1 matching 7 bases. The DNA for the CDR3 is TGTGCCAGCAGTGACTCGGGACAGTCCTATGGCTACACCTTC. This gives the protein CASSDSGQSYGYTF.